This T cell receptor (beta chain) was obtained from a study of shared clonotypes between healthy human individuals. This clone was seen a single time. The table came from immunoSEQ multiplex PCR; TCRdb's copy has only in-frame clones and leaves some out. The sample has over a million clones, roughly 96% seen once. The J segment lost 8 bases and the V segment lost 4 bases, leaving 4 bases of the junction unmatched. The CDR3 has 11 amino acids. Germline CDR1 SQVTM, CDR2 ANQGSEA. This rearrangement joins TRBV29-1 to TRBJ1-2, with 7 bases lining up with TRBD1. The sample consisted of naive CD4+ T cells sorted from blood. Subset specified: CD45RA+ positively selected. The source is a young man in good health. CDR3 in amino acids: CSVGDSGGYTF. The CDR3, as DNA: TGCAGCGTTGGGGACAGCGGCGGCTACACCTTC.